Shown below are 3 T cell receptor beta chains from a single sample sequenced in a study of cytomegalovirus exposure and HLA in healthy donors. PCR was performed using 60 Vbeta and 13 Jbeta primers. Generated by immunoSEQ multiplex PCR, the TCRdb table keeps only in-frame clones and is missing some. The data show 200,000 to 250,000 clones, with more than 75% seen just once and 2.5% to 3.5% held by the top ten. Sequencing used PBMCs. The receptors stem from a middle-aged woman in good health and CMV-seronegative.

This clone occurred many times. The chain uses TRBV2 and TRBJ1-2; D unclear. Per germline, CDR1 SNHLY and CDR2 FYNNEI. Trimming pared 7 bases from V and 0 bases from J, leaving 21 bases between. The CDR3 is made up of 17 amino acids. As DNA, the CDR3 is TGTGCCAGCACCAACGTTTGGGTTAGCAGAGCTAACTATGGCTACACCTTC. Amino acid sequence: CASTNVWVSRANYGYTF.

Written as DNA, the CDR3 is TGTGCCTGGGGACAGGCCTACGAGCAGTACTTC. This translates into CAWGQAYEQYF. The chain joins TRBV30 to TRBJ2-7, with 7 bases matching TRBD1. Losses at the gene ends were 5 bases for V and 2 bases for J; bases not matched to a gene: 0. The germline V gene has CDR1 GTSNPN and CDR2 SVGIG (reference sequence). CDR3 length: 11 amino acids.

The rearrangement uses TRBV5-1 and TRBJ2-7, with D perhaps matching TRBD2 (6 bases). The CDR3 spans 13 residues. CDR1 is SGHRS, CDR2 YFSETQ, per germline. Trimming cost V 4 bases and J 8 bases, with 16 bases left between them. In DNA form, the CDR3 reads TGCGCCAGCAGCCAGGGAGGCTCCACGAAGCAGTACTTC. Translated, it gives CASSQGGSTKQYF.